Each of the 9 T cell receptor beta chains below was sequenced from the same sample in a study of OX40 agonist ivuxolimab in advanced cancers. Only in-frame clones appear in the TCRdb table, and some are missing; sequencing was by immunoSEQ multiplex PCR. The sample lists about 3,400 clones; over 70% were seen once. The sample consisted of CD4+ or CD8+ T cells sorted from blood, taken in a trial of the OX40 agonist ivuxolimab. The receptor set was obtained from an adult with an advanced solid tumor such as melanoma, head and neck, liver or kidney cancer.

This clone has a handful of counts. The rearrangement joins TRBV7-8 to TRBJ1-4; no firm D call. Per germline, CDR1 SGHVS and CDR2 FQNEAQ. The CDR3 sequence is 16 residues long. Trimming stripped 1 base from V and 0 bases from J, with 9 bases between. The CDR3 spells CASSLVGVTTNEKLFF. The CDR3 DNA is TGTGCCAGCAGCTTAGTTGGGGTCACAACTAATGAAAAACTGTTTTTT.

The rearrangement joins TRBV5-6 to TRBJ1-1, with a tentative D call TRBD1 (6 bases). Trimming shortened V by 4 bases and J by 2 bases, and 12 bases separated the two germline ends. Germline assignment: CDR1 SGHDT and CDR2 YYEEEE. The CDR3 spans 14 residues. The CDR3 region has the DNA TGTGCCAGCAGCCCACAGGGTAGAAACACTGAAGCTTTCTTT. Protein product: CASSPQGRNTEAFF.

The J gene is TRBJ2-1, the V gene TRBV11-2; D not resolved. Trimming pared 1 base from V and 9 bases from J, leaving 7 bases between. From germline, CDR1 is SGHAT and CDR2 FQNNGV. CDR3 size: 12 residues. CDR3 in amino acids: CASSLVSVEQFF. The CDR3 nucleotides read TGTGCCAGCAGCTTAGTGTCTGTTGAGCAGTTCTTC. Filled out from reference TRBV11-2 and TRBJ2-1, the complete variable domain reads EAGVAQSPRYKIIEKRQSVAFWCNPISGHATLYWYQQILGQGPKLLIQFQNNGVVDDSQLPKDRFSAERLKGVDSTLKIQPAKLEDSAVYLCASSLVSVEQFFGPGTRLTVL.

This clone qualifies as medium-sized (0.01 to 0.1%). This chain's CDR3 is CASSILLTYTEAFF. The CDR3 bases are TGTGCCAGTAGTATTCTGCTCACTTACACTGAAGCTTTCTTT. This sequence joins TRBV19 and TRBJ1-1; no clear D gene. Germline-derived CDR1 and CDR2 are LNHDA and SQIVND (reference sequence). V lost 3 bases and J lost 3, with 11 bases in between. CDR3 length: 14 residues.

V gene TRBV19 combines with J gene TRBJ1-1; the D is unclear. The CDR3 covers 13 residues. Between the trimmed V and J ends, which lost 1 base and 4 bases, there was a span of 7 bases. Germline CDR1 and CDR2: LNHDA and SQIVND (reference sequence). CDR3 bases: TGTGCCAGTAGTATAGGGGGTGGCACTGAAGCTTTCTTT. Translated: CASSIGGGTEAFF.

CDR3 protein: CASSEVSFQRGYTDTQYF. The CDR3 coding sequence is TGTGCCAGCAGTGAGGTATCATTCCAGCGGGGATACACAGATACGCAGTATTTT. The J gene is TRBJ2-3, the V gene TRBV6-1, with TRBD2 matching 7 bases. Germline V lookup: CDR1 MNHNS, CDR2 SASEGT. The CDR3 has 18 residues. J was trimmed by 2 bases and V by 3 bases; bases with no gene match: 14.

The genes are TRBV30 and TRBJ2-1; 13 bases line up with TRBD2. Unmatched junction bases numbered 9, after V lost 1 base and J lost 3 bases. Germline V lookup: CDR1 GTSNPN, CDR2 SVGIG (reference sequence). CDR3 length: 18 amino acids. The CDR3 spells CAWSEGIRTSGGYNEQFF. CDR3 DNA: TGTGCCTGGAGTGAGGGTATCCGGACTAGCGGGGGCTACAATGAGCAGTTCTTC. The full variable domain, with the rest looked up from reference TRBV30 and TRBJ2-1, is SQTIHQWPATLVQPVGSPLSLECTVEGTSNPNLYWYRQAAGRGLQLLFYSVGIGQISSEVPQNLSASRPQDRQFILSSKKLLLSDSGFYLCAWSEGIRTSGGYNEQFFGPGTRLTVL.

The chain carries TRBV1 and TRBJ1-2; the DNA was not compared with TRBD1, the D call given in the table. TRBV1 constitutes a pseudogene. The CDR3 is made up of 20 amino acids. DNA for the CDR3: TGCACCAGCAGCCAAGATTCAGGGGATAGGGTTCCCCTGGGTCACTATGGCTACACCTTC. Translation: CTSSQDSGDRVPLGHYGYTF.

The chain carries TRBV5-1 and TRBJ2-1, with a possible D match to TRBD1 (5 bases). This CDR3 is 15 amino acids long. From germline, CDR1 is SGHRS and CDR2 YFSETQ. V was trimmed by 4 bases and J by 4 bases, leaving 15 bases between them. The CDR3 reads CASSPTPAGYNEQFF. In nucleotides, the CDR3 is TGCGCCAGCAGCCCAACCCCCGCAGGGTACAATGAGCAGTTCTTC.